The 3 T cell receptor beta chains below all came from one sample that was sequenced in a study of sequential checkpoint blockade in melanoma. Produced via immunoSEQ multiplex PCR; TCRdb's table is partial and in-frame only. In the table there are almost 3,000 clones, roughly 29% of which are singletons. Specified treatment: randomized to nivolumab then ipilimumab (arm A) or the reverse (arm B). Sequencing was performed on tumor tissue (inferred from file names), taken from a patient given nivolumab and ipilimumab in sequence. These receptors were taken from a human donor with melanoma.

The chain recombines TRBV6-8 with TRBJ2-5; the D gene is possibly TRBD1 (5 bases). CDR1 and CDR2 (germline): MNHGY, SAAAGT. The V end lost 7 bases, the J end lost 5 bases, and 11 bases lay between the germline ends. This CDR3 comprises 12 residues. CDR3 in DNA: TGTGCCAGCAACTCCTGGGGCGAGACCCAGTACTTC. Residues: CASNSWGETQYF.

This clone has only a few counts. J is TRBJ2-1 and V is TRBV19; tentative D call: TRBD2 (5 bases). Trimming took 8 bases from V and 0 from J, leaving 14 bases between them. Germline V CDR1 and CDR2: LNHDA, SQIVND (reference sequence). This CDR3 region has 15 residues. This chain's CDR3 is CASHSGLSSYNEQFF. In DNA, the CDR3 is TGTGCCAGTCACAGTGGACTGAGCTCCTACAATGAGCAGTTCTTC.

The chain carries TRBV6-8 and TRBJ2-5; tentative D call: TRBD1 (6 bases). The CDR3 has 13 residues. V was cut by 8 bases and J by 5 bases, with 15 bases left in between. Germline-derived CDR1 and CDR2 are MNHGY and SAAAGT. CDR3 DNA sequence: TGTGCCAGCGAAGCAGGGGTCAGGGAGACCCAGTACTTC. Residues: CASEAGVRETQYF.